This TCR beta chain was documented in a study of cytomegalovirus exposure and HLA in healthy donors (dated by TCRdb to 2017 to 2019). Background on the whole study: According to an earlier analysis of around 600 of the donors, some 170 million T cells yielded 90 million to 130 million unique TCR beta sequences and 250 to 350 Gb of sequence data. An early release covering 550 to 700 HLA-typed donors comprised about 300 gigabases of sequencing data and around 80 million unique TCR sequences. The genetic ancestry cluster associated with self-reported Caucasian donors included 81% of the roughly 400 genotyped donors. The study aimed to test whether signatures of past pathogen exposure could be identified by cataloging public T cell receptors. The study profiled the T cell repertoires of under 850 subjects by immunosequencing and related them to cytomegalovirus serostatus. Along with the approximately 700-subject first cohort, a separate validation cohort of approximately 110 different subjects was used. To predict cytomegalovirus infection status, the study brought together high-throughput TCR immunosequencing, statistical association of individual TCRs with disease status, and machine learning. A later analysis re-examined previously published TCR beta repertoires from 500 to 700 donors and added high-resolution HLA genotyping to investigate patterns of TCR occurrence. The later analysis used no new phenotypic data to find candidate immune exposures, relying instead on TCR beta sequences and their occurrence across donors. An earlier analysis of approximately 500 of the donors applied high-throughput TCR beta sequencing to assess whether each TCR beta V gene segment acted as functional or pseudogenic. Alongside the repertoire data, information on donor age, sex, ethnicity and CMV serostatus was compiled. In a later genetic analysis, genome-wide SNP genotypes for about 65% of the roughly 670 donors were used, and that subset was treated as a discovery cohort. Every discovery cohort repertoire had been produced on one sequencing platform. Both class I and class II loci were covered by HLA typing, at four-digit resolution. The number of donors typed differed by locus, with roughly 629-640 for A, B, C, DRB1 and DQB1, approximately 500 for DQA1, nearly 610 for DPA1, and roughly 450 for DPB1. Roughly 5 DR-DQ haplotypes were handled as single units for association and clustering, since linkage in the cohort was strong. Among almost 400 genotyped donors of the cohort, an average of approximately 240,000 unique TCR beta nucleotide sequences were sequenced per donor, about a sixth of them non-productive.

Libraries were made using the immunoSEQ multiplex PCR assay. For the multiplex PCR, a mixture combining 60 forward primers for TCR Vbeta segments and 13 reverse primers for TCR Jbeta segments was used. The CDR3 region of rearranged TCR beta genes was amplified from genomic DNA by a multiplex PCR assay. The Illumina HiSeq System was used to sequence the amplified TCR beta libraries as 87-base-pair reads. In the original analysis: A later analysis tallied tens of millions of unique TCR beta chains across the 666 repertoires, and approximately 11 million of those chains were shared by two or more donors. To remove PCR and sequencing errors, raw reads were error-corrected and collapsed into unique sequences using a nearest-neighbor algorithm that merged closely related sequences. Alignment of CDR3 sequences to IMGT reference sequences was used to assign V, D and J gene segments. For a sequence to be retained, at least a six-nucleotide match to both a V gene segment and a J gene segment was required. A rearrangement counted as productive if the CDR3 had no stop codons and remained in frame with V and J, and every other rearrangement counted as non-productive. CDR3 was defined by IMGT convention, running from the second conserved V-encoded cysteine to the conserved J-encoded phenylalanine. Sequences without an unambiguous match to a single V gene segment were excluded from the earlier analysis of about 600 of the donors. An earlier analysis of roughly 590 of the donors called V segments functional above 56.7% productive rearrangements and segregating when the between-donor standard deviation exceeded 5%. A statistical classification framework was built to diagnose cytomegalovirus status from the catalog of TCR beta chain sequences. In a later analysis, TCR nucleotide sequences were compared against IMGT/GENE-DB human TR gene sequences so that V and J genes could be assigned. The TCRdist pipeline was used in a later analysis to assign CDR3 sequences and most-parsimonious VDJ recombination scenarios. In a later analysis, each TCR beta chain was defined by its CDR3 amino acid sequence together with its V-gene family, and reads without a unique V-gene family were excluded. A later analysis removed 500 to 650 highly shared, low-generation-probability nucleotide sequences to deal with suspected cross-contamination and a sequencing artifact. A later analysis calculated a clonal expansion index for each public chain from normalized within-repertoire ranks of inferred template counts. Generation probabilities in a later analysis came from a VDJ recombination model fitted to out-of-frame rearrangements, and those results were checked against IGoR. In a later analysis, hypergeometric tests were used to score TCR-TCR, TCR-HLA and TCR-CMV co-occurrence, with a repertoire-size bias correction applied to TCR pairs. To estimate false discovery rates, a later analysis permuted the HLA or CMV assignments 20 times. In a later analysis, co-occurring TCRs were grouped with DBSCAN, and TCRdist sequence similarity was added when clustering was performed within HLA-allele-positive subsets. For co-occurrence clustering, repertoires with fewer than 30,000 or more than 120,000 public chains were excluded, along with four to six repertoires with anomalous nucleotide sharing. In TCRdb, the immuneACCESS table is reduced to in-frame sequences with V and J assigned. These tables do not hold every clone; where another copy was compared, an unresolved V gene accounts for under half, and the others remain unexplained. The V and J calls and the clone size are those of that table, but D and trimming were determined from the DNA. This sample is represented by about 110,000 clones; 65% to 85% of them were singletons. The top ten hold roughly 6.2% of the sample.

With respect to this clone: This receptor's antigen is unknown. No quality values exist for individual bases; no much larger clone is one base distant.

The cohort consisted of 600 to 700 healthy bone marrow donors. Cohort members were all nominally healthy when sampled, although unrecorded immune exposures were likely present. The donor was CMV seropositive and was included in the group of almost 300 seropositive cohort members. Each donor provided a peripheral blood sample, and peripheral blood mononuclear cells were used for TCR beta sequencing. The Qiagen DNeasy Blood Extraction Kit was used to extract genomic DNA from the blood cell samples. On the study overall, not on this receptor specifically: For the cohort, immune exposure information was limited to CMV serostatus. An earlier analysis of approximately 530 of the donors showed that most TCR beta V segments appeared in productive rearrangements either about 87% or about 30% of the time, which broadly matched IMGT annotations. In a later analysis, HLA-associated TCR beta chains showed more clonal expansion and lower generation probabilities than non-associated chains that were equally common. In both the original and validation cohorts, the classifier was reported to diagnose cytomegalovirus status with high specificity and sensitivity. Most TCR sequences were observed very rarely across donors, whereas some public TCRs were present in many individuals. According to a later analysis, parvovirus B19, influenza, CMV and Epstein-Barr virus appeared linked to several top co-occurrence clusters. Some IMGT-functional V segments, including TRBV6-2 and TRBV6-3, could not be distinguished by the 87-base-pair reads and were therefore excluded. In a later analysis, the rate of TCR association differed among HLA loci, with DRB1 alleles having the most associated TCRs and HLA-C alleles having the fewest. Compared with the roughly 670-donor mean, donors in an Asian-associated ancestry cluster had fewer N-insertions in productive TCRs, according to a later genetic analysis. The cohort was sequenced for TCR beta chains only, and without alpha or paired-chain data the features that could be detected were limited. A further reported finding was that TCR beta sequences accurately predicted the HLA-A and HLA-B alleles for most subjects in the first cohort. According to the authors, the approach could potentially be generalized to other disease states and immunological phenotypes. Because some donors lacked HLA typing at each locus, the association tests relied only on the typed subset. According to a later analysis, most CMV-associated TCR beta chains appeared to be HLA-restricted, and the HLA associations seemed to be driven largely by CMV exposure. About 17 rarely observed V segments, including chromosome 9 orphons, were excluded from the earlier analysis of about 500 of the donors because counts were too low. A later genetic analysis associated a missense DCLRE1C variant with V-gene and J-gene trimming of TCR beta chains, and an independent cohort replicated the association. In vitro tests confirmed that a few of the cytomegalovirus-associated TCR beta chains recognize cytomegalovirus antigens. The study listed 170 or so TCR beta chains as associated with cytomegalovirus. Correlated functional status among segregating V segments might reflect linkage disequilibrium, but an unknown experimental factor could not be ruled out. A later analysis associated some 17,000 TCR beta sequences with specific HLA alleles at a false discovery rate of 0.05. Sequencing depth was assumed to be roughly uniform across donors in the presence/absence analyses, though that assumption may not hold. A group of highly shared sequence variants was considered likely to be a technical artifact of the sequencing pipeline. Strong co-occurrence of HLA alleles, especially DR and DQ, made assigning TCR associations to individual alleles difficult.

CDR1 is given as LNHDA and CDR2 as SQIVND, both from the germline V gene (reference sequence). From the cysteine up to the phenylalanine, the CDR3 has a length of 15 residues. Only the CDR3 DNA stays, 45 bases, in frame from base 1. V and J are truncated by 5 bases and 6 bases respectively, leaving an intervening sequence of 17 bases. The receptor comes from a man under 40 in good health and CMV-seropositive. This chain is built from TRBV19 and TRBJ1-5; perhaps TRBD1 is the D gene, with 6 bases matching. Sequencing was done on a sample of PBMCs. The DNA is TGTGCCAGTAGTCGGGCAGGGGTCCTCAGTCAGCCCCAGCATTTT. It is translated as CASSRAGVLSQPQHF.